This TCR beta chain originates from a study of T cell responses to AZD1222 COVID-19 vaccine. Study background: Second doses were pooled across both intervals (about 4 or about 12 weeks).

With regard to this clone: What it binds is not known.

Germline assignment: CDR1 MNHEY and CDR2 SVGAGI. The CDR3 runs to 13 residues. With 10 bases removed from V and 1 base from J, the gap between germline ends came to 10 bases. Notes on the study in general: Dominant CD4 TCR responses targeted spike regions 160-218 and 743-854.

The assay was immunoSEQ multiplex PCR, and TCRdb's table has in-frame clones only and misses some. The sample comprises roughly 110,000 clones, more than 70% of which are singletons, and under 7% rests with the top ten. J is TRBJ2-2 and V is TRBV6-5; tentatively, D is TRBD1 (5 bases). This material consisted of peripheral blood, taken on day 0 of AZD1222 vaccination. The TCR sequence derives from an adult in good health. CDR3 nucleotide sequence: TGTGCCACCCGGACACAGAACACCGGGGAGCTGTTTTTT. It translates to CATRTQNTGELFF.